What follows describes a single T cell receptor beta chain. Its specificity is unknown. The sample belongs to a study of vaccination effects on CD4 cells after COVID-19. Assay: immunoSEQ multiplex PCR; the TCRdb copy retains only in-frame clones and omits some. The sample carries 15,000 or so clones, 75% to 80% recorded once. CD4+ T cells specific for antigen were expanded with viral peptide pools by the ViraFEST assay before sequencing. After roughly 10 days in culture, the CD4+ T cells were isolated. BNT162b2 vaccine or mRNA-1273 vaccine was given to participants in two doses. CDR1 is SGDLS and CDR2 is YYNGEE in the germline V gene. The CDR3 has 15 amino acids. V lost 0 bases to trimming and J lost 3 bases, with 9 bases between them. The study's findings and limits: Common cold coronavirus cross-reactivity was shown by only 1 of 255 vaccine-induced clones in healthy vaccinees.

The genes are TRBV9 and TRBJ2-2; D may correspond to TRBD1 or TRBD2 (5 bases each). Sequenced here: CD4+ T cells from PBMCs cultured with HCoV-NL63 spike peptides, sampled after COVID-19 vaccination. The receptor comes from a human donor who received a COVID-19 vaccine. The CDR3 nucleotides are TGTGCCAGCAGCGTAGGAGGGGACGACACCGGGGAGCTGTTTTTT. Translating gives CASSVGGDDTGELFF.